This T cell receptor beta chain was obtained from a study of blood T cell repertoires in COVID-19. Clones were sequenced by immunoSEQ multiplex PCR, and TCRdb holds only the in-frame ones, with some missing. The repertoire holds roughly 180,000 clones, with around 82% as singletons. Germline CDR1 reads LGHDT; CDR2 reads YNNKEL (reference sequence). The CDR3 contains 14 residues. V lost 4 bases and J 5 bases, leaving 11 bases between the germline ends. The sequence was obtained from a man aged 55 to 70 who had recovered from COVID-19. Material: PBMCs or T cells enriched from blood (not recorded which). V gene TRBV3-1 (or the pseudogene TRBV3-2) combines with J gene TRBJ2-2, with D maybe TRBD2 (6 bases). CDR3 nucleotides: TGTGCCAGCAGCCGGGGAGGCCGAACCGGGGAGCTGTTTTTT. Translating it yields CASSRGGRTGELFF.